This passage covers 10 T cell receptor beta chains from one sample sequenced in a study of blood T cells in healthy people across ages. PCR was performed a second time for about 6 to 12 cycles using a sample-barcoded 5' primer and a J-beta primer mix. TCRdb re-called the 5' RACE reads through MiXCR, storing one row per CDR3 protein. The data contain about 670,000 distinct CDR3 sequences, around 38% of them singletons. The sequenced sample was blood. Receptors originate from a man at least 80 years old in good health.

J is TRBJ2-1 and V is TRBV5-1, with 9 bases lining up with TRBD1. V shed 2 bases, J shed 8 bases, and the junction held 17 bases outside the gene matches. In germline, CDR1 is SGHRS, CDR2 YFSETQ. The CDR3 covers 18 residues. This CDR3 reads CASSFFSGTGIPGDEQFF. CDR3 bases: TGCGCCAGCAGCTTCTTCTCCGGGACAGGGATTCCAGGCGATGAGCAGTTCTTC.

This clonotype came up a few times. J is TRBJ2-7 and V is TRBV6-2 or TRBV6-3; no firm D call. The CDR3 spans 12 residues. Germline CDR1 MNHEY, CDR2 SVGEGT. V was shortened by 2 bases and J by 5 bases, with 7 bases between the two germline ends. CDR3: CASSYDPDEQYF. DNA for the CDR3: TGTGCCAGCAGTTACGACCCGGACGAGCAGTACTTC.

Comments on this clonotype: Possible read error: a much larger clone is one base away. This rearrangement joins TRBV7-3 to TRBJ1-1, with a possible D match to TRBD1 (6 bases). The germline gives CDR1 SGHTA, CDR2 FQGTGA. Trimming left V 5 bases short and J 4 bases short, with 14 bases between. The CDR3 loop spans 14 amino acids. The CDR3 nucleotides are TGTGCCAGCAGCGTAGGGGGTGATAGCACTGAAGCTTTCTTT. This codes for CASSVGGDSTEAFF.

The CDR3, as DNA: TGTGCCAGCAGCTTATCTAGCGGGGGCGCAGATACGCAGTATTTT. Encoded protein: CASSLSSGGADTQYF. This chain links TRBV7-6 with TRBJ2-3, with TRBD2 identical over 10 bases. Per germline, CDR1 SGHVS and CDR2 FNYEAQ. V dropped 2 bases and J dropped 4; count of bases not matched to a gene: 3. The CDR3 covers 15 residues.

This clonotype was seen only a few times. The chain couples TRBV7-8 to TRBJ1-5; D not certain. The CDR3 contains 15 residues. The V end was cut by 1 base, the J end by 3 bases, with 10 bases between. Germline V CDR1 and CDR2: SGHVS, FQNEAQ. CDR3 bases: TGTGCCAGCAGCTTAGAACAGCGGTACAATCAGCCCCAGCATTTT. Protein: CASSLEQRYNQPQHF.

The rearrangement links TRBV29-1 to TRBJ2-7; 7 bases align to TRBD1. V lost 6 bases to trimming and J lost 9 bases; unmatched junction nucleotides: 17. The CDR3 is made up of 14 amino acids. Per germline, CDR1 SQVTM and CDR2 ANQGSEA. CDR3 nucleotides: TGCAGCGTCCGCCACACAGGGGAGTCGGGCGGGCAGTACTTC. Translated, it gives CSVRHTGESGGQYF.

Of note for this clonotype: Since a much larger clone is just one base distant, this may be a read error. The chain recombines TRBV7-2 with TRBJ2-7; D is undetermined. From germline, CDR1 is SGHTA and CDR2 FQGNSA. This CDR3 spans 14 amino acids. The CDR3 is CANSLDFAAYEQYF. The CDR3 coding sequence is TGTGCCAACAGCTTAGATTTCGCGGCTTACGAGCAGTACTTC.

The rearrangement links TRBV6-5 to TRBJ1-4; 11 bases line up with TRBD1. The CDR3 spans 12 residues. Germline V lookup: CDR1 MNHEY, CDR2 SVGAGI. Unmatched junction bases numbered 0, after V lost 8 bases and J lost 7 bases. The CDR3 coding sequence is TGTGCCAGCGGGACAGGGGGTGAAAAACTGTTTTTT. It codes for CASGTGGEKLFF.

This clonotype was observed a few times. The chain employs TRBV4-3 and TRBJ2-3; D may match TRBD1 or TRBD2 (7 bases each). CDR1 and CDR2 (germline): LGHNA, YSLEER. Trimming removed 8 bases from V and 1 base from J, with 16 bases in between. CDR3 length: 15 residues. The CDR3 nucleotides read TGCGCCAGCTCAAACAGGGGAGGGGGCACAGATACGCAGTATTTT. This codes for CASSNRGGGTDTQYF.

The chain couples TRBV3-1 to TRBJ2-7; 7 bases map to TRBD2. CDR3 length equals 16 residues. J was trimmed by 7 bases and V by 4 bases; bases with no gene match: 16. CDR1 is LGHDT, CDR2 YNNKEL, per germline (reference sequence). The chain's CDR3 is CASSPLGGGSVREQYF. CDR3 bases: TGTGCCAGCAGCCCGCTGGGGGGAGGGAGTGTAAGAGAGCAGTACTTC.